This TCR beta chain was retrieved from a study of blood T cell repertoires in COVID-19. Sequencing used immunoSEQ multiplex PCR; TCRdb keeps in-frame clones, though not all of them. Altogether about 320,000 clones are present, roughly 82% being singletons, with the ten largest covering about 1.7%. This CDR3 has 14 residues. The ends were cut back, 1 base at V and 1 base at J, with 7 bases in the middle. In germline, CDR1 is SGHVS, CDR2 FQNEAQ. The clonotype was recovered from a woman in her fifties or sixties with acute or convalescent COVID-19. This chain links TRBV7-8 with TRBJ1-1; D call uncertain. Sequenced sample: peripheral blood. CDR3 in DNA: TGTGCCAGCAGCTTAGGAACACGGAACACTGAAGCTTTCTTT. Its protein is CASSLGTRNTEAFF. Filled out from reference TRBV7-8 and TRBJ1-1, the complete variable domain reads GAGVSQSPRYKVAKRGQDVALRCDPISGHVSLFWYQQALGQGPEFLTYFQNEAQLDKSGLPSDRFFAERPEGSVSTLKIQRTQQEDSAVYLCASSLGTRNTEAFFGQGTRLTVV.